This passage covers 30 T cell receptor beta chains from one sample sequenced in a study of T cell responses to AZD1222 COVID-19 vaccine. Profiled with immunoSEQ multiplex PCR; TCRdb holds only in-frame clones, not every one. The table has 130,000 to 150,000 clones, 90% to 95% seen once. Sequencing used peripheral blood, obtained on day 0 of AZD1222 vaccination. These receptors originate from an adult in good health.

This chain links TRBV29-1 with TRBJ2-7; TRBD1 matches 8 bases. The CDR3 length is 14 residues. CDR1 and CDR2 from the germline V gene are SQVTM and ANQGSEA. V lost 7 bases, J lost 0 bases, and 8 bases stayed unmatched. The CDR3 nucleotides read TGCAGCGCCGCAGGGGGCTCAAGCTCCTACGAGCAGTACTTC. It encodes CSAAGGSSSYEQYF.

The V call is TRBV6-1, the J call TRBJ2-7; 7 bases align to TRBD1. The germline V gene has CDR1 MNHNS and CDR2 SASEGT. Trimming removed 0 bases from V and 12 bases from J; junction bases left unmatched: 11. The CDR3 is 14 residues long. CDR3 in amino acids: CASSEARNRGDPYF. CDR3 bases: TGTGCCAGCAGTGAAGCAAGGAACAGGGGAGATCCGTACTTC.

The chain uses TRBV27 and TRBJ1-1; D perhaps matches TRBD1 (6 bases). Trimming removed 5 bases at V and 0 bases at J, with 19 bases between. Germline CDR1 is MNHEY and CDR2 is SMNVEV (reference sequence). The CDR3 sequence is 17 residues long. The CDR3 loop is CASSGGGRKPMNTEAFF. DNA of the CDR3: TGTGCCAGCAGTGGGGGGGGGCGAAAGCCAATGAACACTGAAGCTTTCTTT.

The chain carries TRBV7-3 and TRBJ2-7, with TRBD2 matching over 9 bases. CDR1 and CDR2 (germline): SGHTA, FQGTGA. The trim removed 6 bases at V and 0 bases at J, leaving 6 bases unmatched. This CDR3 contains 15 residues. The CDR3 nucleotides read TGTGCCAGCAGTCTCAGCGGGGGGCCCTCCTACGAGCAGTACTTC. Protein sequence: CASSLSGGPSYEQYF.

A note on this clone: One junction end does not reproduce the germline sequence, and a read error may be involved. The rearrangement joins TRBV7-7 to TRBJ2-2; D ambiguous. The CDR3 runs to 12 residues. CDR1 and CDR2 (germline): SSHAT, FNYEAQ (reference sequence). The CDR3 spells CASSYGTGELFF. The CDR3 DNA follows: TGTGCTAGCAGCTACGGAACCGGGGAGCTGTTTTTT.

The CDR3 DNA reads as TGCAGCGTTGAAAGCGGCCTGAACACTGAAGCTTTCTTT. Protein: CSVESGLNTEAFF. The chain joins TRBV29-1 to TRBJ1-1; no reliable D call. Trimming removed 2 bases at V and 0 bases at J, with 7 bases between. In germline, CDR1 is SQVTM, CDR2 ANQGSEA. CDR3 length: 13 residues.

The V and J genes are TRBV10-3 and TRBJ2-7; 7 bases map to TRBD1. CDR1 and CDR2 (germline): ENHRY, SYGVKD. V was clipped by 4 bases and J by 7 bases; unmatched bases: 13. CDR3 length equals 15 residues. The CDR3 loop reads CAISGGTATFFEQYF. The CDR3 DNA reads as TGTGCCATCAGTGGTGGGACAGCTACTTTTTTTGAGCAGTACTTC.

The chain employs TRBV10-2 and TRBJ2-2; TRBD2 matches 10 bases. J was trimmed by 2 bases and V by 8 bases; bases with no gene match: 2. This CDR3 is built from 14 residues. In germline, CDR1 is WSHSY, CDR2 SAAADI. The CDR3 protein is CASSSGGNTGELFF. The CDR3, as DNA: TGCGCCAGCTCTAGCGGGGGTAACACCGGGGAGCTGTTTTTT.

The sample holds one count of this clone. The rearrangement uses TRBV29-1 and TRBJ1-5; D may be TRBD1 (6 bases). The ends were cut back, 7 bases at V and 7 bases at J, with 14 bases in the middle. The CDR3 spans 12 residues. Germline V gene data show CDR1 as SQVTM and CDR2 as ANQGSEA. Here the CDR3 DNA reads TGCAGCGGAACAGGGCAAGGCCAGCCCCAGCATTTT. As protein: CSGTGQGQPQHF.

The chain couples TRBV10-3 to TRBJ2-5; a weak D match, TRBD2 (7 bases). Germline V gives CDR1 ENHRY, CDR2 SYGVKD. The V end lost 0 bases, the J end lost 2 bases, and 19 bases lay between the germline ends. This CDR3 comprises 18 residues. The CDR3 sequence: CAISESRRGGLMQETQYF. CDR3 coding DNA: TGTGCCATCAGTGAGTCAAGGAGGGGGGGCCTGATGCAAGAGACCCAGTACTTC.

The chain carries TRBV12-5 and TRBJ2-7; D unresolved. V gave up 3 bases and J gave up 1 base, with 16 bases separating them. This CDR3 is 16 amino acids long. Looked up from germline, CDR1 is LGHNT and CDR2 is FRNRAP. The CDR3 loop reads CASGFRASQASYEQYF. CDR3 DNA sequence: TGTGCTAGTGGTTTTCGGGCCTCTCAAGCATCCTACGAGCAGTACTTC.

This clone has just a few counts. The DNA for the CDR3 is TGTGCCAGTAGGCATGGAGACAACACTGAAGCTTTCTTT. Translation: CASRHGDNTEAFF. The chain carries TRBV5-4 and TRBJ1-1; no clear D gene. V dropped 8 bases and J dropped 2 bases, with 13 bases sitting between them. The CDR3 is 13 amino acids. Germline values: CDR1 SGHNT, CDR2 YYREEE (reference sequence).

This clone was observed a single time. This chain connects TRBV30 to TRBJ2-5; the D gene is possibly TRBD2 (5 bases). The length of the CDR3 is 14 residues. Germline V gene data show CDR1 as GTSNPN and CDR2 as SVGIG (reference sequence). Trimming removed 0 bases at V and 5 bases at J, with 13 bases between. The CDR3, as DNA: TGTGCCTGGAGTGTACTAGTTAGCCTCGAGACCCAGTACTTC. Translated, it gives CAWSVLVSLETQYF.

The chain combines TRBV4-2 with TRBJ1-4; tentatively, D is TRBD1 (6 bases). CDR3 length: 18 residues. Between the trimmed V and J ends, which lost 5 bases and 3 bases, there was a span of 22 bases. From germline, CDR1 is LGHNA and CDR2 YNFKEQ. The CDR3 DNA follows: TGTGCCAGCAGCAGCCAAGGGGGTTACTCCTTGGCTAATGAAAAACTGTTTTTT. As protein: CASSSQGGYSLANEKLFF.

The count of this clone is one. This rearrangement joins TRBV3-1 (or the pseudogene TRBV3-2) to TRBJ1-2; 8 nucleotides line up with TRBD1. Losses at the gene ends were 0 bases for V and 7 bases for J; bases not matched to a gene: 7. In germline, CDR1 is LGHDT, CDR2 YNNKEL (reference sequence). The CDR3 runs to 15 residues. CDR3 bases: TGTGCCAGCAGCCAAGACATCTGGCAGGGGGCTGGCTACACCTTC. Protein: CASSQDIWQGAGYTF.

This clone came up once. V gene TRBV18 combines with J gene TRBJ2-7, with D possibly called TRBD1 or TRBD2 (5 bases each). The CDR3 loop spans 13 amino acids. V lost 3 bases to trimming and J lost 5 bases, with 11 bases between them. The germline gives CDR1 KGHSH, CDR2 LQKENI. The CDR3 sequence is CASSPAGSHEQYF. The CDR3 region has the DNA TGTGCCAGCTCACCGGCAGGGAGCCACGAGCAGTACTTC.

This chain joins TRBV9 and TRBJ2-3; D not resolved. The CDR3 is 13 residues long. Germline-derived CDR1 and CDR2 are SGDLS and YYNGEE. Trimming took 3 bases from V and 6 from J, leaving 11 bases between them. DNA of the CDR3: TGTGCCAGCAGCGACCAGGATAGGGATACGCAGTATTTT. Translating it yields CASSDQDRDTQYF.

This chain links TRBV15 with TRBJ1-5; weak D call: TRBD1 (5 bases). V lost 5 bases to trimming and J lost 3 bases, with 14 bases between them. CDR1 is LNHNV, CDR2 YYDKDF, per germline (reference sequence). This CDR3 spans 15 amino acids. CDR3 bases: TGTGCCACCAGCTTCACGGGGCAGGTCAATCAGCCCCAGCATTTT. Translation gives CATSFTGQVNQPQHF.

CDR3 sequence: CASSSYRGVGTEAFF. The CDR3 DNA follows: TGTGCCAGCAGCTCTTACAGGGGGGTGGGCACTGAAGCTTTCTTT. The J gene is TRBJ1-1, the V gene TRBV7-2, with 8 bases matching TRBD1. CDR3 length: 15 residues. Losses at the gene ends were 4 bases for V and 4 bases for J; bases not matched to a gene: 8. CDR1 is SGHTA, CDR2 FQGNSA, per germline.

The sample holds one count of this clone. The chain combines TRBV7-9 with TRBJ1-1; maybe TRBD1 (6 bases). In germline, CDR1 is SEHNR, CDR2 FQNEAQ (reference sequence). The CDR3 extends over 17 amino acids. Between the trimmed V and J ends, which lost 1 base and 4 bases, there was a span of 19 bases. The CDR3 sequence: CASSLGSGAGVSTEAFF. CDR3 in DNA: TGTGCCAGCAGCTTAGGGAGCGGTGCAGGGGTTAGCACTGAAGCTTTCTTT.

The genes are TRBV28 and TRBJ2-5, with TRBD2 matching 7 bases. V shed 2 bases and J 0 bases; nucleotides not matched to a gene: 3. The CDR3 has 15 amino acids. The V gene's germline CDR1 is MDHEN and CDR2 SYDVKM. The CDR3 here is CASSLPLADQETQYF. In nucleotides, the CDR3 is TGTGCCAGCAGTTTACCTCTAGCGGACCAAGAGACCCAGTACTTC.

The chain couples TRBV7-2 to TRBJ1-2; TRBD1 matches at 7 bases. The germline V gene has CDR1 SGHTA and CDR2 FQGNSA. J gave up 7 bases and V 5 bases, and 4 bases lay outside the gene matches. This CDR3 region has 12 residues. DNA for the CDR3: TGTGCCAGCAGCCCCGGGACAGCTGGCTACACCTTC. Translated: CASSPGTAGYTF.

The chain uses TRBV9 and TRBJ1-1, with D maybe TRBD1 (5 bases). CDR3 length: 13 amino acids. In germline, CDR1 is SGDLS, CDR2 YYNGEE. Between the trimmed V and J ends, which lost 3 bases and 3 bases, there was a span of 9 bases. For the CDR3, the DNA is TGTGCCAGCAGCGGAGGGGAGGACACTGAAGCTTTCTTT. Protein: CASSGGEDTEAFF.

This sequence joins TRBV11-3 and TRBJ1-1; D unclear. Germline CDR1 is SGHNT and CDR2 is YENEEA. The germline V and J ends were trimmed by 4 bases and 0 bases, with 15 bases remaining between them. CDR3 length: 16 residues. The CDR3 reads CASSSGGPAMNTEAFF. CDR3 bases: TGTGCCAGCAGCTCGGGTGGGCCAGCAATGAACACTGAAGCTTTCTTT.

The chain employs TRBV1 and TRBJ1-5; the table calls TRBD1, which could not be checked here. TRBV1 is a listed pseudogene. This CDR3 region has 18 residues. The CDR3 loop is CTSSQTGTGQYSNQPQHF. In DNA, the CDR3 is TGCACCAGCAGCCAAACCGGGACAGGGCAATATAGCAATCAGCCCCAGCATTTT.

The chain is built from TRBV5-6 and TRBJ1-1; D unclear. This CDR3 spans 14 amino acids. In germline, CDR1 is SGHDT, CDR2 YYEEEE. Trimming removed 2 bases from V and 1 base from J, with 9 bases in between. This CDR3 reads CASSFGSGNTEAFF. The CDR3 DNA reads as TGTGCCAGCAGCTTTGGCAGTGGGAACACTGAAGCTTTCTTT.

This rearrangement joins TRBV7-9 to TRBJ2-6; D is perhaps TRBD2 (6 bases). V lost 4 bases, J lost 0 bases, and 13 bases lay in between. CDR3 length equals 17 residues. CDR1 and CDR2 (germline): SEHNR, FQNEAQ (reference sequence). The CDR3 here is CASSSRERGSGANVLTF. The CDR3 DNA reads as TGTGCCAGCAGCTCCCGGGAGAGGGGCTCTGGGGCCAACGTCCTGACTTTC.

V usage is TRBV2 and J usage is TRBJ1-5, with D unclear. The V end lost 1 base, the J end lost 3 bases, and 10 bases lay between the germline ends. Germline V gives CDR1 SNHLY, CDR2 FYNNEI. The CDR3 is 15 residues long. CDR3 amino acids: CASSEGTVDNQPQHF. The CDR3 DNA is TGTGCCAGCAGTGAAGGGACGGTTGACAATCAGCCCCAGCATTTT.

This clone was recorded only once. The V and J genes are TRBV11-2 and TRBJ2-6; D unresolved. The CDR3 consists of 17 residues. Trimming cost V 1 base and J 0 bases, with 10 bases left between them. Germline-derived CDR1 and CDR2 are SGHAT and FQNNGV. The CDR3 DNA follows: TGTGCCAGCAGCTTAGGCCGGTTAAGCTCTGGGGCCAACGTCCTGACTTTC. Its protein is CASSLGRLSSGANVLTF.

This sequence joins TRBV11-2 and TRBJ2-2; TRBD2 might be the D (5 bases). The CDR3 is made up of 15 amino acids. Per the germline V gene, CDR1 is SGHAT and CDR2 is FQNNGV. V lost 5 bases and J 0 bases, leaving 10 bases between the germline ends. In nucleotides, the CDR3 is TGTGCCAGCAGCCCGACCGGGACGAACACCGGGGAGCTGTTTTTT. This codes for CASSPTGTNTGELFF.